What follows are 15 T cell receptor beta chains derived from one specimen sequenced in a study of technical replicates of blood from several donors. Sequenced by immunoSEQ multiplex PCR; TCRdb stores in-frame clones only, minus some. The sample lists roughly 15,000 clones, 80% occurring once. The sample taken for sequencing was PBMCs. Every receptor here comes from a human donor in good health.

The gene calls are TRBV6-1 and TRBJ2-7; unclear D gene. The V and J ends lost 7 bases and 7 bases respectively, with 20 bases between them. The CDR3 runs to 14 residues. The germline gives CDR1 MNHNS, CDR2 SASEGT. The CDR3 sequence is CASKYSSALQEQYF. CDR3 DNA sequence: TGTGCCAGCAAATACTCTAGTGCCCTTCAGGAGCAGTACTTC.

The chain has TRBV18 and TRBJ2-2; 10 bases are shared with TRBD2. The CDR3 sequence is 15 residues long. Germline CDR1 and CDR2: KGHSH and LQKENI. The junction had 0 bases not matched to a gene; V was cut back by 1 base and J by 4 bases. In DNA form, the CDR3 reads TGTGCCAGCTCACCACGGACTAGCGGCACCGGGGAGCTGTTTTTT. Translation: CASSPRTSGTGELFF.

The chain uses TRBV2 and TRBJ2-1; no clear D. V shed 5 bases and J shed 7 bases, with 21 bases lying between them. CDR1 is SNHLY and CDR2 is FYNNEI in the germline V gene. CDR3 length equals 16 residues. CDR3 sequence: CASSRGQSRFENEQFF. CDR3 in DNA: TGTGCCAGCAGTCGTGGGCAGTCAAGATTTGAGAATGAGCAGTTCTTC.

CDR3 DNA: TGTGCCAGCAGTCTTGACAGGGGGGAGACCCAGTACTTC. It encodes CASSLDRGETQYF. V gene TRBV6-1 combines with J gene TRBJ2-5; 9 bases align to TRBD1. CDR3 length: 13 residues. The V and J ends lost 5 bases and 5 bases, in that order; junction bases with no gene match: 3. CDR1 is MNHNS, CDR2 SASEGT, per germline.

This rearrangement joins TRBV30 to TRBJ2-3; tentative D call: TRBD1 (5 bases). This CDR3 is 16 amino acids long. Germline lookup yields CDR1 GTSNPN and CDR2 SVGIG (reference sequence). V was clipped by 1 base and J by 0 bases, with 14 bases between them. The CDR3 coding sequence is TGTGCCTGGAGTGACGCCCTACAGGCAAGCACAGATACGCAGTATTTT. Translation: CAWSDALQASTDTQYF.

The V gene is TRBV6-1, the J gene TRBJ1-4; no firm D call. With 3 bases removed from V and 4 bases from J, the gap between germline ends came to 12 bases. CDR1 is MNHNS, CDR2 SASEGT, per germline. The CDR3 contains 15 residues. CDR3 sequence reads: CASSDYTMLNEKLFF. The CDR3 DNA reads TGTGCCAGCAGTGATTACACGATGCTTAATGAAAAACTGTTTTTT.

CDR3 loop: CASSVGLRGQGLTGELFF. In nucleotides, the CDR3 is TGTGCCAGCAGCGTAGGATTAAGGGGACAGGGTTTGACCGGGGAGCTGTTTTTT. The rearrangement joins TRBV9 to TRBJ2-2; 9 bases agree with TRBD1. This CDR3 contains 18 residues. Looked up from germline, CDR1 is SGDLS and CDR2 is YYNGEE. The V gene end was trimmed by 0 bases and the J gene end by 5 bases; junction bases not matched to a gene: 11.

J is TRBJ2-1 and V is TRBV10-1; possible D gene TRBD2, 5 bases. Germline V gene sequence: CDR1 WNHNN, CDR2 SYGVQD (reference sequence). V shed 0 bases and J shed 8 bases, with 11 bases lying between them. The CDR3 length is 14 residues. The CDR3 nucleotides are TGCGCCAGCAGTGAGTCCTTGGGAGCCTATGAGCAGTTCTTC. Translation: CASSESLGAYEQFF.

This rearrangement joins TRBV11-3 to TRBJ1-1; 7 positions match TRBD1. The CDR3 length is 15 residues. The V gene end was trimmed by 1 base and the J gene end by 1 base; junction bases not matched to a gene: 3. The germline V gene encodes CDR1 SGHNT and CDR2 YENEEA. CDR3 nucleotides: TGTGCCAGCAGCTTAGCCGGGACAGCGAACACTGAAGCTTTCTTT. Its translation: CASSLAGTANTEAFF.

The V gene is TRBV2, the J gene TRBJ2-1; TRBD2 matches at 8 bases. This CDR3 region has 15 residues. Germline V gene data show CDR1 as SNHLY and CDR2 as FYNNEI. Unmatched junction bases numbered 10, after V lost 4 bases and J lost 8 bases. In DNA, the CDR3 is TGTGCCAGCAGTGGCAGGACTAGCCGCGAAGATGAGCAGTTCTTC. As protein: CASSGRTSREDEQFF.

This clone was observed once. The chain carries TRBV6-5 and TRBJ1-1; no clear D. The CDR3 loop spans 13 amino acids. V was pared by 2 bases and J by 8 bases, with 12 bases between. In germline, CDR1 is MNHEY, CDR2 SVGAGI. CDR3 nucleotide sequence: TGTGCCAGCAGTTACGGTACCGGGAGCGAAGCTTTCTTT. Protein product: CASSYGTGSEAFF.

V usage is TRBV7-9 and J usage is TRBJ1-2, with D maybe TRBD1 (5 bases). CDR1 is SEHNR and CDR2 is FQNEAQ in the germline V gene (reference sequence). The CDR3 spans 13 residues. Between the trimmed V and J ends, which lost 2 bases and 3 bases, there was a span of 7 bases. The CDR3 DNA follows: TGTGCCAGCAGCTTACGGGGGGACTATGGCTACACCTTC. This sequence encodes CASSLRGDYGYTF.

This clone was counted between two and nine times. The V and J genes are TRBV6-6 and TRBJ1-1, with unresolved D. The CDR3 runs to 11 residues. V was clipped by 2 bases and J by 6 bases, with 4 bases between them. Germline V CDR1 and CDR2: MNHNY, SVGAGI (reference sequence). CDR3 residues: CASSYGAEAFF. The DNA of the CDR3 is TGTGCCAGCAGTTACGGAGCTGAAGCTTTCTTT.

The gene calls are TRBV5-1 and TRBJ1-1; 7 nucleotides line up with TRBD1. The CDR3 has 15 residues. V was pared by 4 bases and J by 1 base, with 7 bases of the junction left unmatched. CDR1 is SGHRS and CDR2 is YFSETQ in the germline V gene. DNA of the CDR3: TGCGCCAGCAGCCTCACAGGGGCGACGAACACTGAAGCTTTCTTT. As protein: CASSLTGATNTEAFF.

The genes are TRBV5-1 and TRBJ2-7; TRBD2 agrees at 10 bases. Germline-derived CDR1 and CDR2 are SGHRS and YFSETQ. The CDR3 contains 15 residues. The trim removed 6 bases at V and 3 bases at J, leaving 9 bases unmatched. In nucleotides, the CDR3 is TGCGCCAGCAACGCCGCACTAGCGGGAAACTACGAGCAGTACTTC. It encodes CASNAALAGNYEQYF. Full variable domain (missing parts from reference TRBV5-1 and TRBJ2-7): KAGVTQTPRYLIKTRGQQVTLSCSPISGHRSVSWYQQTPGQGLQFLFEYFSETQRNKGNFPGRFSGRQFSNSRSEMNVSTLELGDSALYLCASNAALAGNYEQYFGPGTRLTVT.